The rows below give T cell receptor beta chains drawn from one sample of a study of beta chain features in type 1 diabetes. The table came from immunoSEQ multiplex PCR; TCRdb's copy has only in-frame clones and leaves some out. This sample yields 300,000 or so clones, of which less than 9.5% are seen a single time; around 0.45% belongs to the top ten. Sequenced material: central memory CD4+ T cells from blood. These receptors all come from a woman under 30 in good health. Both conserved end residues are part of each CDR3. D genes are given only for firm matches. Size is omitted from some rows. Given values are once, few, many or a class for expanded clones.

TRBV7-8	TRBJ2-5	few	.	CASSTRQKGHQETQYF	TGTGCCAGCAGCACCCGACAGAAGGGTCACCAAGAGACCCAGTACTTC
TRBV27	TRBJ2-5	few	TRBD2	CASRGLAGGETQYF	TGTGCCAGCAGGGGACTAGCGGGAGGAGAGACCCAGTACTTC
TRBV19	TRBJ2-3	.	TRBD1	CASRHEGQLTDTQYF	TGTGCCAGTCGGCACGAGGGACAGCTGACAGATACGCAGTATTTT
TRBV11-2	TRBJ2-5	.	TRBD2	CASSFAGREIETQYF	TGTGCCAGCAGCTTCGCGGGGCGGGAGATAGAGACCCAGTACTTC
TRBV7-9	TRBJ2-3	few	TRBD2	CASSPASGSVTDTQYF	TGTGCCAGCAGCCCGGCCAGCGGGAGCGTCACAGATACGCAGTATTTT
TRBV11-2	TRBJ2-1	few	.	CASSLGLSSYNEQFF	TGTGCCAGCAGCTTAGGACTGTCCTCCTACAATGAGCAGTTCTTC
TRBV6-6	TRBJ2-7	few	TRBD1	CASSFQTGQGYEQYF	TGTGCCAGCAGTTTCCAAACCGGACAGGGATACGAGCAGTACTTC
TRBV7-2	TRBJ2-7	.	.	CASSPGHTYEQYF	TGTGCCAGCAGCCCCGGACACACCTACGAGCAGTACTTC
TRBV10-3	TRBJ1-1	.	.	CAISQKNLNTEAFF	TGTGCCATCAGTCAGAAGAACTTGAACACTGAAGCTTTCTTT
TRBV6-5	TRBJ2-2	few	.	CASRNTGELFF	TGTGCCAGCAGAAACACCGGGGAGCTGTTTTTT
TRBV5-6	TRBJ1-5	.	.	CASSLVAGSMEPQHF	TGTGCCAGCAGCTTGGTAGCGGGGTCTATGGAGCCCCAGCATTTT
TRBV21-1	TRBJ2-7	.	.	CASSKPGSEQYF	TGTGCCAGCAGCAAGCCGGGCTCCGAGCAGTACTTC
TRBV7-2	TRBJ2-1	.	TRBD2	CASSSTGLAGGSYNEQFF	TGTGCCAGCAGCTCCACGGGACTAGCGGGAGGATCCTACAATGAGCAGTTCTTC
TRBV6-5	TRBJ2-7	many	.	CASSSGVHEQYF	TGTGCCAGCAGTTCAGGGGTCCACGAGCAGTACTTC
TRBV7-9	TRBJ2-5	.	.	CASSWRAGKGETQYF	TGTGCCAGCAGCTGGCGGGCAGGGAAGGGGGAGACCCAGTACTTC
TRBV10-2	TRBJ2-7	few	TRBD2	CASSTGTSGSVRREQYF	TGCGCCAGCAGTACCGGGACTAGCGGGAGTGTACGTCGGGAGCAGTACTTC
TRBV29-1	TRBJ2-7	few	TRBD2	CSVEGSSGRDF	TGCAGCGTTGAAGGTTCTAGCGGGAGAGACTTC
TRBV7-9	TRBJ1-2	.	.	CASSLGAHYGYTF	TGTGCCAGCAGCCTAGGGGCGCACTATGGCTACACCTTC
TRBV28	TRBJ2-7	few	TRBD2	CASSTPGGSYEQYF	TGTGCCAGCAGTACTCCGGGAGGTTCCTACGAGCAGTACTTC
TRBV7-6	TRBJ2-2	few	.	CASSLGGTLGELFF	TGTGCCAGCAGCTTAGGTGGTACGCTCGGGGAGCTGTTTTTT
TRBV7-9	TRBJ2-3	.	.	CASSPQGSDTQYF	TGTGCCAGCAGCCCTCAGGGGTCAGATACGCAGTATTTT
TRBV9	TRBJ2-1	few	.	CASSVTGRGGNEQFF	TGTGCCAGCAGCGTTACAGGGAGGGGCGGGAATGAGCAGTTCTTC
TRBV7-3	TRBJ2-1	.	TRBD2	CASSAMGVSGSVNNEQFF	TGTGCCAGCAGCGCAATGGGCGTTAGCGGGAGTGTAAACAATGAGCAGTTCTTC
TRBV15	TRBJ1-5	.	TRBD1	CATTTGDQPQHF	TGTGCCACCACCACAGGGGATCAGCCCCAGCATTTT
TRBV29-1	TRBJ2-5	.	.	CSVDDETQYF	TGCAGCGTTGATGACGAGACCCAGTACTTC
TRBV15	TRBJ2-1	few	.	CATSRSSVSYNEQFF	TGTGCCACCAGCCGCTCTAGCGTCTCCTACAATGAGCAGTTCTTC
TRBV4-1	TRBJ1-5	few	.	CASSQGRQNNQPQHF	TGCGCCAGCAGCCAAGGTCGGCAGAACAATCAGCCCCAGCATTTT
TRBV28	TRBJ2-2	few	.	CASSSHHTGELFF	TGTGCCAGCAGTTCCCACCACACCGGGGAGCTGTTTTTT
TRBV7-9	TRBJ1-1	.	.	CASSLGQLSEAFF	TGTGCCAGCAGCTTAGGACAGTTGTCTGAAGCTTTCTTT
TRBV7-9	TRBJ2-7	.	TRBD2	CASSLTSGFYEQYF	TGTGCCAGCAGCTTAACTAGCGGATTCTACGAGCAGTACTTC
TRBV28	TRBJ1-1	few	.	CASNGGYTEAFF	TGTGCCAGCAACGGCGGATACACTGAAGCTTTCTTT
TRBV5-1	TRBJ2-3	.	TRBD2	CASSMDGTSGSF	TGCGCCAGCAGCATGGATGGGACTAGCGGGAGTTTT
TRBV14	TRBJ2-7	few	.	CASSQDRQSYEQYF	TGTGCCAGCAGCCAAGATCGGCAGTCCTACGAGCAGTACTTC
TRBV28	TRBJ2-7	few	.	CASSLTGQHYEQYF	TGTGCCAGCAGTTTGACAGGACAACACTACGAGCAGTACTTC
TRBV5-4	TRBJ2-3	few	TRBD2	CASSLAGAGADTQYF	TGTGCCAGCAGCTTAGCGGGAGCTGGCGCAGATACGCAGTATTTT
TRBV5-5	TRBJ1-2	.	TRBD1	CASSSKTGRDNYGYTF	TGTGCCAGCAGCTCTAAGACAGGGAGGGACAACTATGGCTACACCTTC
TRBV27	TRBJ2-5	.	TRBD1	CASSFNRGETQYF	TGTGCCAGCAGTTTCAACAGGGGAGAGACCCAGTACTTC
TRBV28	TRBJ2-3	few	TRBD1	CASSSLGTGGDDTQYF	TGTGCCAGCAGCTCCCTAGGGACAGGGGGCGACGATACGCAGTATTTT
TRBV9	TRBJ2-1	few	.	CASSVAMQGGSYNEQFF	TGTGCCAGCAGCGTAGCTATGCAGGGAGGCTCCTACAATGAGCAGTTCTTC
TRBV2	TRBJ2-3	few	TRBD1	CASNRDRGPDTQYF	TGTGCCAGCAACCGGGACAGGGGCCCAGATACGCAGTATTTT
TRBV5-1	TRBJ2-3	.	TRBD1	CASSLWMTGSDTQYF	TGCGCCAGCAGCTTGTGGATGACAGGGTCAGATACGCAGTATTTT
TRBV4-1	TRBJ2-1	few	.	CASSQGVAPKQFF	TGCGCCAGCAGCCAAGGGGTAGCCCCTAAGCAGTTCTTC
TRBV7-8	TRBJ2-2	few	TRBD2	CASSLIPSGSHTGELFF	TGTGCCAGCAGCTTAATTCCCAGCGGGAGTCACACCGGGGAGCTGTTTTTT
TRBV5-1	TRBJ2-2	few	.	CASRIDTGELFF	TGCGCCAGCAGGATTGACACCGGGGAGCTGTTTTTT